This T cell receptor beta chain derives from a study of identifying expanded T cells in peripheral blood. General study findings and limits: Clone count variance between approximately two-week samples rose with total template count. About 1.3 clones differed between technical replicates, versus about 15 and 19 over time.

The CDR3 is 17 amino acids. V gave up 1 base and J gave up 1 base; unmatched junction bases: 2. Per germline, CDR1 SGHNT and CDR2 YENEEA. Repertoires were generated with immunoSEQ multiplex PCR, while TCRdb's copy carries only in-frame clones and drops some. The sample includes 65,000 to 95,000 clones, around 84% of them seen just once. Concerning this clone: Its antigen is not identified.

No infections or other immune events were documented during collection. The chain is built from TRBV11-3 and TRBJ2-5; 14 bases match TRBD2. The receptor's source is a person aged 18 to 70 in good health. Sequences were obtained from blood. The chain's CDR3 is CASSLGGLAGVQETQYF. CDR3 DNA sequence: TGTGCCAGCAGCTTAGGGGGACTAGCGGGAGTCCAAGAGACCCAGTACTTC.